The rows below give T cell receptor beta chains drawn from one sample of a study of T-cell reconstitution after alpha-beta-depleted transplantation in children. TCRdb ran MiXCR on the PCR reads and lists one entry per CDR3 protein. The sample has approximately 500,000 distinct CDR3 sequences; roughly a tenth are singletons. Material: PBMCs, obtained before TCRalphabeta/CD19-depleted stem cell transplant. These receptor sequences come from a child younger than 10 with inherited bone marrow failure, due to receive a stem cell transplant. The CDR3 runs from the conserved cysteine through the conserved F or W. A D gene is named only where the DNA matches it firmly. Clone size appears in some rows only: once, few, many, or a class for an expanded clone.

TGTGCCAGCAGTTTAGAGTTGTTTGGGGGTAGAAATCAGCCCCAGCATTTT	CASSLELFGGRNQPQHF	few	.	TRBV12-3/TRBV12-4	TRBJ1-5
TGTGCCAGCAGTTTAATCGGGAGCTCCTACGAGCAGTACTTC	CASSLIGSSYEQYF	many	.	TRBV27	TRBJ2-7
TGCGCCAGCAGGGTGGACTACCCTAGCCCCCCCTACTACGAGCAGTACTTC	CASRVDYPSPPYYEQYF	many	.	TRBV5-1	TRBJ2-7
TGCGCCAGCAGCCTATCGGGACAGATGAACACTGAAGCTTTCTTT	CASSLSGQMNTEAFF	many	TRBD1	TRBV4-1	TRBJ1-1
TGCGCCAGCAACGGAGGGGGATTTTCCTACGAGCAGTACTTC	CASNGGGFSYEQYF	many	.	TRBV10-2	TRBJ2-7
TGTGCCAGCAGCGTAGGGGGGGTCAAAAACATTCAGTACTTC	CASSVGGVKNIQYF	many	.	TRBV9	TRBJ2-4
TGTGCCAGCAGCAAAAAGGCCCTGACTAGCGGGATTTGGGGCTACAATGAGCAGTTCTTC	CASSKKALTSGIWGYNEQFF	.	.	TRBV21-1	TRBJ2-1
TGTGCCAGCAGCAAAACTAGCGGGAGAAAAAAGGGTGAGCAGTTCTTC	CASSKTSGRKKGEQFF	many	.	TRBV21-1	TRBJ2-1
TGCGCCAGCAGCATGGGACAGGAAGAGACCCAGTACTTC	CASSMGQEETQYF	few	TRBD1	TRBV5-1	TRBJ2-5
TGTGCCAGCAGCGAGACTGGGGCCAACGTCCTGACTTTC	CASSETGANVLTF	many	.	TRBV14	TRBJ2-6
TGTGCCAGCAGTTTACGTCATGAGCAGTTCTTC	CASSLRHEQFF	many	.	TRBV12-3/TRBV12-4	TRBJ2-1
TGTGCCAGCAGAACAATCTTCGGGACTACCTTAACCGGGGAGCTGTTTTTT	CASRTIFGTTLTGELFF	many	TRBD2	TRBV3-1	TRBJ2-2
TGTGCCAGCAGTTACCGGGGGGGTGACCCTCCGTTCTCCCAGTACTTC	CASSYRGGDPPFSQYF	.	TRBD2	TRBV6-5	TRBJ2-5
TGTGCCTGGAGTGTGGCGGGACTTCATTTCTACGAGCAGTACTTC	CAWSVAGLHFYEQYF	.	.	TRBV30	TRBJ2-7
TGCAGTGCTAGGTCCGGGGGGTACGCCTCCTACGAGCAGTACTTC	CSARSGGYASYEQYF	many	TRBD2	TRBV20-1	TRBJ2-7
TGTGCCAGCAGCTTCCTCGGGCTGGAAGAGACCCAGTACTTC	CASSFLGLEETQYF	many	.	TRBV7-2	TRBJ2-5
TGCGCCAGCAGCCAGATACAGGGTTACGAGCAGTACTTC	CASSQIQGYEQYF	many	.	TRBV4-3	TRBJ2-7
TGTGCCAGCAGCTTCCACGGACAGGGCTGGGGCAATCAGCCCCAGCATTTT	CASSFHGQGWGNQPQHF	.	TRBD1	TRBV6-2/TRBV6-3	TRBJ1-5
TGTGCCAGCAGTGAAACGGGACTCCGGGGGAGCTCCTACAATGAGCAGTTCTTC	CASSETGLRGSSYNEQFF	many	.	TRBV28	TRBJ2-1
TGTGCCTGGAGTGTGGTTCGGCGGCGCCAAGAGACCCAGTACTTC	CAWSVVRRRQETQYF	many	.	TRBV30	TRBJ2-5
TGCAGCGTTGATACGGGACCCCCCTACGAGCAGTACTTC	CSVDTGPPYEQYF	.	.	TRBV29-1	TRBJ2-7
TGTGCCAGCAGCTTAGCATTTGGGGCTAATTCACCCCTCCACTTT	CASSLAFGANSPLHF	few	.	TRBV7-9	TRBJ1-6
TGTGCCAGTAGTATCGGGGATTCCGACTATGGCTACACCTTC	CASSIGDSDYGYTF	.	.	TRBV19	TRBJ1-2